The present T cell receptor beta chain was sequenced within a study of Ad26.COV2.S vaccination and SARS-CoV-2 variants. Germline-derived CDR1 and CDR2 are SGHKS and YYEKEE (reference sequence). The CDR3 consists of 15 residues. Trimming stripped 7 bases from V and 0 bases from J, with 17 bases between. Study-level points and caveats: Possible underestimation of total T cell responses by the TCR breadth and depth analyses was noted.

Data came from immunoSEQ multiplex PCR; TCRdb stores just in-frame clones and leaves some out. The data show 400,000 to 450,000 clones, 90% seen once. Treatment defined: around 19 received Ad26.COV2.S at low or high dose, single or two shots; about 5 received placebo; per-sample allocation not given. The investigators took samples on day 63 after the first vaccine or placebo injection. For this clone: Its matching antigen is unknown.

This sequence joins TRBV5-5 and TRBJ2-7, with a tentative D call TRBD2 (6 bases). This clonotype originated in a person between 18 and 65 years old who received the Ad26.COV2.S COVID-19 vaccine or a placebo. The sample in question was peripheral blood, obtained in a trial of Ad26.COV2.S vaccine versus placebo. CDR3 DNA sequence: TGTGCCAGCGGCCCTGGCGGGACCACCTCCTACGAGCAGTACTTC. Its translation: CASGPGGTTSYEQYF. Combining the CDR3 with reference TRBV5-5 and TRBJ2-7 gives the whole variable domain DAGVTQSPTHLIKTRGQQVTLRCSPISGHKSVSWYQQVLGQGPQFIFQYYEKEERGRGNFPDRFSARQFPNYSSELNVNALLLGDSALYLCASGPGGTTSYEQYFGPGTRLTVT.